This TCR beta chain was documented in a study of early T cells in non-severe SARS-CoV-2 infection (dated by TCRdb to about 2021). For context, the study as a whole: TCR sequencing used bulk RNA from unsorted whole blood, so alpha and beta chains could not be paired.

The library was built by means of 5' RACE. Sequenced on a NextSeq 500. To correct for sequencing error and PCR bias, the TCR library protocol tagged individual cDNA molecules with unique molecular identifiers. Both TCR alpha and beta chains were sequenced, and tight co-correlation was observed between alpha and beta sequence abundances in each sample. From the authors' description of their analysis: Decombinator V4 was used to perform V gene, J gene and CDR3 annotation of TCR sequences. TCRs were defined as expanded if a significant change between any two time points was detected under a Poisson model with p below 0.0001. TCR abundances were normalised to the total number of TCRs sequenced per sample and were expressed as counts per million. TRAV1-2 paired with TRAJ12, TRAJ20 or TRAJ33 defined MAIT TCRs, while TRAV10 paired with TRAJ18 defined iNKT TCRs. A search of VDJdb, accessed on 1 November 2021, was run for TCRs annotated to CMV, EBV and SARS-CoV-2, with TCRs annotated for multiple antigens excluded. The raw public reads went through TCRdb reprocessing: fastp at Q25, MiXCR clone calling, in-frame beta chains kept. Here each entry gathers all rows of one CDR3 protein and keeps the most common genes and DNA. TCRdb, rather than the study authors, made the V and J calls. The sample table shows approximately 70,000 distinct CDR3 sequences, and around 13% are seen once. About 1.3% of the sample is held by the ten biggest clonotypes.

This clonotype was counted only a few times. Its antigen specificity is not known. No base-level quality is on record; no much larger clone is a single base apart. Between the V and J ends, shortened by 7 bases and 7 bases respectively, the junction contains 20 bases. According to the germline V gene (reference sequence), CDR1 reads MNHEY and CDR2 reads SMNVEV. Spanning cysteine to phenylalanine, the CDR3 consists of 14 amino acids. Just CDR3 DNA is preserved here, 42 bases in frame from base 1. This was a case-control study nested in a cohort of healthcare workers in London, UK, who had nasopharyngeal swab PCR tests and blood samples taken every week. Healthcare workers were enrolled in the week of the UK lockdown, from 23 to 31 March 2020, and were followed every week for up to 16 weeks. The paper's findings and limits, for the study overall: Matching against VDJdb was skewed toward anti-spike CD8 responses, likely underestimated virus-specific expansions, and missed private and CD4 specificities.

The source is an adult who was a healthcare worker with PCR-confirmed SARS-CoV-2 infection or an uninfected control (not recorded which). The receptor chain draws on TRBV27 and TRBJ2-7, with a tentative D gene TRBD2 over 5 matching bases. Sequenced sample: whole blood. The CDR3 reads CASTGKGVSGEQYF. The bases read TGTGCCAGCACCGGGAAGGGAGTGAGTGGTGAGCAGTACTTC.